Shown below are 2 T cell receptor beta chains from a single sample sequenced in a study of beta chain features in type 1 diabetes. General study findings and limits: Moderate but significant shortening of TCRB CDR3s was recorded in all four CD4+ subsets from Type 1 diabetes patients.

No antigen has been assigned to these receptors. Sequenced material consisted of expressed TCRB transcripts (all of the isolated RNA was reverse transcribed). TCRdb keeps only in-frame clones here, not all; method: immunoSEQ multiplex PCR. The sample lists under 400,000 clones; around 12% were seen once. Source material: naive CD4+ T cells from blood. All receptors derive from a woman younger than 30 with type 1 diabetes.

The rearrangement joins TRBV5-6 to TRBJ1-1; 8 bases map to TRBD1. The CDR3 has 12 amino acids. Germline V gives CDR1 SGHDT, CDR2 YYEEEE. The ends lost 4 bases at V and 8 bases at J; junction bases unmatched: 4. CDR3 DNA sequence: TGTGCCAGCAGCGACGACAGGGGCGAAGCTTTCTTT. Protein product: CASSDDRGEAFF. Full variable domain (remainder filled in from reference TRBV5-6 and TRBJ1-1): DAGVTQSPTHLIKTRGQQVTLRCSPKSGHDTVSWYQQALGQGPQFIFQYYEEEERQRGNFPDRFSGHQFPNYSSELNVNALLLGDSALYLCASSDDRGEAFFGQGTRLTVV.

Points on this clone: This specimen includes other DNA sequences encoding the same CDR3. This chain links TRBV7-2 with TRBJ2-7; TRBD2 matches 10 bases. The CDR3 loop spans 14 amino acids. CDR1 SGHTA and CDR2 FQGNSA come from the germline V gene. The trim removed 3 bases at V and 3 bases at J, leaving 2 bases unmatched. CDR3 bases: TGTGCCAGCAGCTTGGAGCGGGGGGGCTACGAGCAGTACTTC. This gives the protein CASSLERGGYEQYF.